The entry below gives a single T cell receptor (beta chain) sequence along with its context. This sample is part of a study of cytomegalovirus exposure and HLA in healthy donors. This PCR relied on a set of 60 Vbeta primers and 13 Jbeta primers. Clones were read by immunoSEQ multiplex PCR, and TCRdb kept only the in-frame ones, dropping some. The sample carries approximately 150,000 clones, about 61% recorded once. Germline CDR1 and CDR2: MGHDK and SYGVNS. V gave up 7 bases and J gave up 3 bases; unmatched junction bases: 3. The CDR3 has 14 residues. This clonotype was sampled from a male donor in good health and CMV-seronegative. The material sequenced was PBMCs. The chain joins TRBV25-1 to TRBJ2-7, with 13 nucleotides matching TRBD2. The CDR3 nucleotides read TGTGCCAGCATAAGGACTAGCGGGGGCTACGAGCAGTACTTC. Translating gives CASIRTSGGYEQYF.